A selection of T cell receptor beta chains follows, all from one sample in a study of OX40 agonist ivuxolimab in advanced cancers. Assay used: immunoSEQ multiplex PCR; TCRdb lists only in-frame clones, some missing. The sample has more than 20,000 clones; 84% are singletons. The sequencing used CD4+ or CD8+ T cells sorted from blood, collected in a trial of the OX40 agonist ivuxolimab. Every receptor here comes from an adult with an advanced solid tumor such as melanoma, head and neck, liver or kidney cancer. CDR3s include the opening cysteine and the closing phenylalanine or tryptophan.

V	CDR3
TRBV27	CASSLRTTNTGELFF
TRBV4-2	CASSQPRTGPYEQYF
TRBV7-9	CASSLEGNYGYTF
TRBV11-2	CASSLEFESSYEQYF
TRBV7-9	CASSPGPGQETQYF
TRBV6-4	CAMGPEGRRAF
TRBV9	CASSVAYRGTEAFF
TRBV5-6	CASSLAGKTDTQYF
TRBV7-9	CASSSSLREGYNEQFF
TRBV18	CASSPPGPSTQETQYF